The rows below give T cell receptor beta chains drawn from one sample of a study of T cells in Graves' hyperthyroidism and ophthalmopathy. TCRdb fed the multiplex PCR reads into MiXCR, producing one record per CDR3 protein. The sample contains under 400,000 distinct CDR3 sequences, about a sixth of which appear only once. Sequencing was carried out using blood. These receptors came from a woman aged 40 to 55 with Graves' ophthalmopathy. Each CDR3 is given with its conserved first and last residue. D genes are given only for firm matches. The size entry is marked missing in some rows and otherwise reads once, few, many or a size class.

>TRBJ2-7|.|many|TRBV12-3/TRBV12-4
TGTGCCAGCAGTTTACACAGGGATGCCTACGAGCAGTACTTC
CASSLHRDAYEQYF
>TRBJ2-7|.|many|TRBV3-1
TGTGCCAGCAGCCAAGGAGCGGCGAACTACGAGCAGTACTTC
CASSQGAANYEQYF
>TRBJ1-1|.|many|TRBV12-3/TRBV12-4
TGTGCCAGCAGTTATCCAGGGACGAACACTGAAGCTTTCTTT
CASSYPGTNTEAFF
>TRBJ1-1|TRBD1|many|TRBV11-2
TGTGCCAGCAGCTCCAGGACAGGCGCTGAAGCTTTCTTT
CASSSRTGAEAFF
>TRBJ1-5|TRBD1|few|TRBV6-5
TGTGCCAGCAGTTCCGGGACAGGGTATAGCAATCAGCCCCAGCATTTT
CASSSGTGYSNQPQHF
>TRBJ1-1|TRBD1|.|TRBV6-2/TRBV6-3
TGTGCCAGCAGTTACGCTGGACAGGGGGCCACTGAAGCTTTCTTT
CASSYAGQGATEAFF
>TRBJ2-7|.|many|TRBV7-3
TGTGCCAGCAGCCCTCTTCCCGGGGTCCCCAACTACGAGCAGTACTTC
CASSPLPGVPNYEQYF
>TRBJ2-7|.|few|TRBV6-1
TGTGCCAGCAGTGAATTGGGGGTCTACGAGCAGTACTTC
CASSELGVYEQYF
>TRBJ1-2|.|many|TRBV20-1
TGCAGTGCTAGAGGGGTCACGGACCGCAGTTTTGGCTATGGCTACACCTTC
CSARGVTDRSFGYGYTF
>TRBJ1-1|.|many|TRBV29-1
TGCAGCGCCCTTATTAAGAACACTGAAGCTTTCTTT
CSALIKNTEAFF
>TRBJ1-5|.|many|TRBV5-1
TGCGCCAGCAGCTTGAACACAGGCAATCAGCCCCAGCATTTT
CASSLNTGNQPQHF
>TRBJ1-5|TRBD1|.|TRBV28
TGTGCCAGCAGTTTTCTTCAGGGGGCTAGCAATCAGCCCCAGCATTTT
CASSFLQGASNQPQHF
>TRBJ1-2|.|once|TRBV28
TGTGCCAGCAGTTTGGGGGGGCGATCTGGCTACACCTTC
CASSLGGRSGYTF
>TRBJ2-7|TRBD1|many|TRBV6-5
TGTGCCAGCAGTTACGCTCCAGGGCAGGGGGCGGTTGGGCAGTACTTC
CASSYAPGQGAVGQYF
>TRBJ1-5|.|many|TRBV14
TGTGCCAGCAGCCAAGGGGCAGGAAGCAATCAGCCCCAGCATTTT
CASSQGAGSNQPQHF
>TRBJ1-2|.|.|TRBV2
TGTGTCAGCATGCGGGATGGCTACATCTTC
CVSMRDGYIF
>TRBJ2-2|.|many|TRBV30
TGTGCCTTGGTTTGGGGGGCCGGGGAGCTGTTTTTT
CALVWGAGELFF
>TRBJ2-6|.|many|TRBV4-3
TGCGCCAGCAGTGGGGGACACTCAACCTCTGGGGCCAACGTCCTGACTTTC
CASSGGHSTSGANVLTF
>TRBJ1-1|.|many|TRBV6-5
TGTGCCAGCAGTCACCGGGGGTCGAACACTGAAGCTTTCTTT
CASSHRGSNTEAFF
>TRBJ2-4|TRBD2|many|TRBV6-5
TGTGCCAGCGGGGGGGGTGAGGCCAAAAACATTCAGTACTTC
CASGGGEAKNIQYF
>TRBJ1-5|.|many|TRBV30
TGTGCCTGGAGTCTTAGGGGCAATCAGCCCCAGCATTTT
CAWSLRGNQPQHF
>TRBJ2-7|TRBD2|many|TRBV6-5
TGTGCCAGCAGTTTTCCTACGACTAGCGGGAGCGCCTACGAGCAGTACTTC
CASSFPTTSGSAYEQYF
>TRBJ2-7|.|many|TRBV5-1
TGCGCCAGCAGTAAATCAACCTACGAGCAGTACTTC
CASSKSTYEQYF
>TRBJ1-2|TRBD1|many|TRBV10-3
TGTGCCACACAGGGGAGACGGACGGGGGGCTACACCTTC
CATQGRRTGGYTF
>TRBJ1-1|.|many|TRBV12-5
TGTGCTAGTGGTTCCCCCTCGGCCCAGCTGGAAGCTTTCTTT
CASGSPSAQLEAFF
>TRBJ2-5|.|many|TRBV27
TGTGCCAGCAGTTTAGAGGGCGGGACCCAGTACTTC
CASSLEGGTQYF
>TRBJ2-4|.|many|TRBV30
TGTGCCTGGAGTGTAGGACAGACTCTAGCCAAAAACATTCAGTACTTC
CAWSVGQTLAKNIQYF